The rows below give T cell receptor beta chains drawn from one sample of a study of shared clonotypes between healthy human individuals. The assay was immunoSEQ multiplex PCR, and TCRdb's table has in-frame clones only and misses some. The sample yields about 1,800,000 clones, roughly 94% seen once. Material for sequencing was naive CD8+ T cells sorted from blood. The receptors were sampled from a man between 18 and 29 years old in good health. CDR3s include the opening cysteine and the closing phenylalanine or tryptophan. A D gene is named only where the DNA matches it firmly. Not every row has a clone size; where given, it reads once, few, many or a size class.

j_gene | abundance | v_gene | d_gene | CDR3nt | CDR3aa
TRBJ1-6 | . | TRBV28 | . | TGTGCCAGCAGTTTATGGGGGGCAGACACCTATAATTCACCCCTCCACTTT | CASSLWGADTYNSPLHF
TRBJ2-5 | . | TRBV6-4 | TRBD1 | TGTGCCAGCAGTGTCCCACAGGGGGCCGAGGTGAAGACCCAGTACTTC | CASSVPQGAEVKTQYF
TRBJ1-2 | . | TRBV5-4 | . | TGTGCCAGCAGCTTGCTATCGTGGGTTTCCGACGGCTACACCTTC | CASSLLSWVSDGYTF
TRBJ2-7 | . | TRBV27 | . | TGTGCCAGCAGTTTAGCGGGGGCGGCATACGAGCAGTACTTC | CASSLAGAAYEQYF
TRBJ2-1 | . | TRBV15 | TRBD2 | TGTGCCACCAGCAGAGAAGCGGGATGGGATCATGAGCAGTTCTTC | CATSREAGWDHEQFF
TRBJ2-2 | . | TRBV7-9 | TRBD1 | TGTGCCAGCAGCTTAGGTCCCGACAGGGGTGCCGGGGAGCTGTTTTTT | CASSLGPDRGAGELFF
TRBJ2-7 | . | TRBV4-3 | . | TGCGCCAGCAGCCAAGATACGGGGGCCTACGAGCAGTACTTC | CASSQDTGAYEQYF
TRBJ2-2 | . | TRBV7-9 | TRBD2 | TGTGCCAGCAGCTTTCCCCTAGCGGGGACCGGGGAGCTGTTTTTT | CASSFPLAGTGELFF
TRBJ2-7 | . | TRBV7-2 | TRBD2 | TGTGCCAGCAGCTTACAGCTAGCGGGAGACTACGAGCAGTACTTC | CASSLQLAGDYEQYF
TRBJ2-1 | . | TRBV2 | TRBD2 | TGTGCCAGCAGCCGGACTAGCGGCGATGTGCAGTTCTTC | CASSRTSGDVQFF
TRBJ2-7 | . | TRBV21-1 | . | TGTGCCAGCAGCAAAGCGAGTTCGAGGACAACTACCTACGAGCAGTACTTC | CASSKASSRTTTYEQYF
TRBJ2-3 | . | TRBV28 | . | TGTGCCAGCAGTTTTAAATACACAGATACGCAGTATTTT | CASSFKYTDTQYF
TRBJ1-1 | . | TRBV7-9 | . | TGTGCCAGCAGCTTCAGTACAGAGCTTAACACTGAAGCTTTCTTT | CASSFSTELNTEAFF
TRBJ1-2 | few | TRBV7-9 | . | TGTGCCAGTGGTGGCTACACCTTC | CASGGYTF
TRBJ1-4 | . | TRBV5-4 | . | TGTGCCAGCAGCTCCCAGAGTGACAGCCGGTATGAAAAACTGTTTTTT | CASSSQSDSRYEKLFF
TRBJ2-2 | . | TRBV30 | TRBD1 | TGTGCCTGGAGTGTACAGGGGACCGGGGAGCTGTTTTTT | CAWSVQGTGELFF
TRBJ2-7 | . | TRBV4-1 | . | TGCGCCAGCAGCCAAGGCCATACAGGGTTGGACTACGAGCAGTACTTC | CASSQGHTGLDYEQYF